The subject of this entry is one T cell receptor (beta chain). Its antigen is not identified. This entry comes from a study of OX40 agonist ivuxolimab in advanced cancers. About the study: Prior anti-PD-1, anti-PD-L1 or anti-CTLA-4 therapy was allowed; less than 45% had some. Study results and limitations: The 0.1-3.0 mg/kg partial responders had among the lowest clonal expansion.

The data were produced by immunoSEQ multiplex PCR, yet TCRdb's version contains in-frame clones alone and is incomplete. The data show more than 60,000 clones, approximately 92% seen once. The ends lost 4 bases at V and 7 bases at J; junction bases unmatched: 7. The CDR3 totals 15 residues. The germline gives CDR1 MDHEN, CDR2 SYDVKM. This sequence originates from an adult with an advanced solid tumor such as melanoma, head and neck, liver or kidney cancer. The material was CD4+ or CD8+ T cells sorted from blood, obtained in a trial of the OX40 agonist ivuxolimab. This chain links TRBV28 with TRBJ2-1; 10 bases are shared with TRBD2. The CDR3 region is CASSSSSGSLNEQFF. The CDR3, as DNA: TGTGCCAGCAGTTCCTCTAGCGGGAGCTTGAATGAGCAGTTCTTC. Full variable domain (rest looked up from reference TRBV28 and TRBJ2-1): DVKVTQSSRYLVKRTGEKVFLECVQDMDHENMFWYRQDPGLGLRLIYFSYDVKMKEKGDIPEGYSVSREKKERFSLILESASTNQTSMYLCASSSSSGSLNEQFFGPGTRLTVL.